This T cell receptor (beta chain) was recovered during a study of memory CD4+ T cells and cytomegalovirus serostatus. Study-wide background: Of the healthy Belgian adults, several were CMV seropositive and approximately 25 seronegative. Points from the study as a whole: CD4+ memory repertoires contained about two fifths of the 164 reported CMV TCRbeta sequences.

Sequencing used immunoSEQ multiplex PCR; TCRdb keeps in-frame clones, though not all of them. The top ten clones hold about 1.1% of a sample with almost 45,000 clones, 70% to 80% of them seen once. To note about this clone: Its antigen is unidentified. As the CDR3 is not closed by the conserved phenylalanine or tryptophan, this likely results from a read error. No DNA is shown, since the ends of the CDR3 on it are uncertain; the CDR3 is the one TCRdb lists.

CDR1 and CDR2 from the germline V gene are MDHEN and SYDVKM. The CDR3 has 12 amino acids, counting both end residues. The sort gate was single viable CD3+CD4+CD8-CD45RO+ cells for memory CD4+ T cells. CD4+ T cells were isolated by positive magnetic selection. Material for sequencing was memory CD4+ T cells from blood. The TCR sequence derives from an adult in good health and CMV-seronegative. This chain connects TRBV28 to TRBJ1-5. The chain's CDR3 is CASSLGDRGLTI.